Listed below are T cell receptor beta chains from one sample, sequenced in a study of early T cells in non-severe SARS-CoV-2 infection. One entry per CDR3 protein results from TCRdb running MiXCR on the 5' RACE reads. This table has roughly 42,000 distinct CDR3 sequences, roughly an eighth appearing once. Sequencing input: whole blood. These receptors were taken from an adult who was a healthcare worker with PCR-confirmed SARS-CoV-2 infection or an uninfected control (not recorded which). The CDR3 runs from the conserved cysteine through the conserved F or W. Fields, in order: V gene, J gene, CDR3 protein.

V: TRBV12-3/TRBV12-4
J: TRBJ1-2
CDR3: CASSLTTGGIYGYTF

V: TRBV28
J: TRBJ1-2
CDR3: CASTPQINYGYTF

V: TRBV6-5
J: TRBJ2-2
CDR3: CAIQGNTGELFF

V: TRBV7-6
J: TRBJ1-6
CDR3: CASSRNYNSPLHF

V: TRBV4-2
J: TRBJ2-3
CDR3: CASSQESAPRTDTQYF

V: TRBV2
J: TRBJ2-3
CDR3: CASSEMTLTSGGGDTQYF

V: TRBV20-1
J: TRBJ1-1
CDR3: CSAGDEAFF

V: TRBV4-1
J: TRBJ2-3
CDR3: CASSEEPFLTSGRALDTQYF

V: TRBV4-1
J: TRBJ2-1
CDR3: CASSQDLIVADNEQFF

V: TRBV11-2
J: TRBJ2-7
CDR3: CASSLAGDSFYEQYF